One sample yielded the 3 T cell receptor beta chains listed below, sequenced in a study of human T cells and chemical hapten exposure. TCRdb analysed the RACE reads with MiXCR anew, one entry per CDR3 protein. The sample gives a few hundred thousand distinct CDR3 sequences, more than 5% of which show up once; around 5.6% is in the top ten. The time point: patch test 2, 6 weeks after DPC sensitization. Treatment specified: therapeutic diphenylcyclopropenone sensitization with weekly scalp DPC. This specimen was whole blood, taken in connection with sensitization to the hapten diphenylcyclopropenone (DPC). The receptors were sampled from a woman in her late teens or twenties with alopecia areata. Some clones in this sample may be carry-over from other donors' samples.

This clonotype occurred many times. The DNA of the CDR3 is TGTGCCAGCAGCTTGGACGAGCTACTCACCTATGGCTACACCTTC. Protein sequence: CASSLDELLTYGYTF. J is TRBJ1-2 and V is TRBV5-6; D not resolved. The V and J ends lost 0 bases and 4 bases respectively, with 13 bases between them. Germline V gene lookup returns CDR1 SGHDT and CDR2 YYEEEE. The CDR3 loop spans 15 amino acids.

This clonotype was recorded many times. This chain links TRBV7-9 with TRBJ1-3; 9 nucleotides match TRBD1. CDR1 is SEHNR and CDR2 is FQNEAQ in the germline V gene (reference sequence). The CDR3 runs 17 residues. With V trimmed by 4 bases and J by 0 bases, 7 bases remained unmatched. The CDR3 DNA reads as TGTGCCAGCAGCTCAGGGACAGGGACGCTCTCTGGAAACACCATATATTTT. The encoded protein is CASSSGTGTLSGNTIYF.

A few counts support this clonotype. The V call is TRBV15, the J call TRBJ2-3; 7 nucleotides align to TRBD2. Germline assignment: CDR1 LNHNV and CDR2 YYDKDF (reference sequence). Trimming took 2 bases from V and 8 from J; bases not matched to a gene: 13. The CDR3 has 16 amino acids. CDR3 residues: CATSRQGWGGASTQYF. CDR3 nucleotides: TGTGCCACCAGCAGACAAGGGTGGGGGGGAGCCTCTACGCAGTATTTT.